One and the same sample provided the 18 T cell receptor beta chains below, sequenced in a study of cytomegalovirus exposure and HLA in healthy donors. 13 Jbeta primers and 60 Vbeta primers were used for the PCR. Sequencing was performed with immunoSEQ multiplex PCR; in TCRdb, only in-frame clones are kept and a portion is missing. The sample records 40,000 or so clones, almost 70% being singletons. The sample comprised PBMCs. Receptors originate from a man aged 40-50 years in good health and CMV-seronegative.

The V gene is TRBV5-1, the J gene TRBJ1-5; 8 nucleotides align to TRBD1. V dropped 4 bases and J dropped 6; count of bases not matched to a gene: 6. Germline lookup yields CDR1 SGHRS and CDR2 YFSETQ. The CDR3 has 14 residues. In nucleotides, the CDR3 is TGCGCCAGCAGCCCGTACGACAGGGGTCAGCCCCAGCATTTT. Translation: CASSPYDRGQPQHF.

This chain joins TRBV5-1 and TRBJ1-1; D gene uncertain. Looked up from germline, CDR1 is SGHRS and CDR2 is YFSETQ. CDR3 length equals 15 residues. V was pared by 5 bases and J by 2 bases, with 16 bases between. The CDR3 nucleotides are TGCGCCAGCAGGCCGGGAGACATTCTTAACACTGAAGCTTTCTTT. Amino acid sequence: CASRPGDILNTEAFF.

The chain employs TRBV7-3 and TRBJ2-1; TRBD2 matches at 14 bases. V shed 5 bases, J shed 10 bases, and the junction held 4 bases outside the gene matches. This CDR3 region has 14 residues. CDR1 SGHTA and CDR2 FQGTGA come from the germline V gene. The CDR3 DNA is TGTGCCAGCAGCGAGAGGACTAGCGGGGGGGAGCAGTTCTTC. Protein sequence: CASSERTSGGEQFF.

V is TRBV29-1 and J is TRBJ1-1, with 9 bases identical to TRBD1. Germline V gene data show CDR1 as SQVTM and CDR2 as ANQGSEA. Losses at the gene ends were 0 bases for V and 3 bases for J; bases not matched to a gene: 2. This CDR3 contains 14 residues. In DNA form, the CDR3 reads TGCAGCGTTGAAGACGGACAGGGGCACACTGAAGCTTTCTTT. Encoded protein: CSVEDGQGHTEAFF.

CDR3 coding DNA: TGTGCCAGCAGTTACTCGACAGGCTGGGGCTACACCTTC. This encodes CASSYSTGWGYTF. The chain employs TRBV6-5 and TRBJ1-2; a weak D match, TRBD1 (6 bases). Per germline, CDR1 MNHEY and CDR2 SVGAGI. Trimming pared 0 bases from V and 8 bases from J, leaving 10 bases between. The CDR3 covers 13 residues.

The rearrangement uses TRBV7-3 and TRBJ2-5; 9 bases fit TRBD1. From germline, CDR1 is SGHTA and CDR2 FQGTGA. This CDR3 has 15 residues. V lost 9 bases to trimming and J lost 5 bases; unmatched junction nucleotides: 13. The CDR3 bases are TGTGCCAGTTCAACAACAGGGGGCGAAATTGAGACCCAGTACTTC. It encodes CASSTTGGEIETQYF.

This clone was counted a single time. The chain recombines TRBV30 with TRBJ1-2; D gene unclear. The CDR3 contains 13 residues. V lost 3 bases, J lost 4 bases, and 12 bases lay in between. Germline CDR1 and CDR2: GTSNPN and SVGIG (reference sequence). DNA of the CDR3: TGTGCCTGGAGCCAAATGATTAGCTATGGCTACACCTTC. This translates into CAWSQMISYGYTF.

This chain uses TRBV29-1 with TRBJ2-3; no clear D. Trimming took 7 bases from V and 0 from J, leaving 11 bases between them. The CDR3 has 13 amino acids. The germline CDR1 and CDR2 sequences are SQVTM and ANQGSEA. This CDR3 reads CSAPERSTDTQYF. The DNA of the CDR3 is TGCAGCGCCCCGGAGCGTAGCACAGATACGCAGTATTTT.

The chain links TRBV6-5 to TRBJ2-5; 7 nucleotides align to TRBD1. The CDR3 has 15 amino acids. Germline V gene lookup returns CDR1 MNHEY and CDR2 SVGAGI. V was pared by 3 bases and J by 1 base, with 5 bases of the junction left unmatched. Written as DNA, the CDR3 is TGTGCCAGCAGTTATTCCGGGACAGTCCAAGAGACCCAGTACTTC. Its protein product is CASSYSGTVQETQYF.

The sample holds a few counts of this clone. The V and J genes are TRBV18 and TRBJ2-5; D is unresolved. V dropped 0 bases and J dropped 5 bases, with 16 bases sitting between them. The CDR3 runs 16 residues. Germline V lookup: CDR1 KGHSH, CDR2 LQKENI. CDR3 residues: CASSPPEQRIRETQYF. In DNA, the CDR3 is TGTGCCAGCTCACCACCCGAACAGAGAATTAGGGAGACCCAGTACTTC.

This clone has only a few counts. The chain employs TRBV30 and TRBJ2-3; 8 bases line up with TRBD2. V was clipped by 1 base and J by 1 base; unmatched bases: 7. The V gene's germline CDR1 is GTSNPN and CDR2 SVGIG (reference sequence). The CDR3 loop spans 16 amino acids. CDR3 amino acids: CAWSAPRRGGTDTQYF. In nucleotides, the CDR3 is TGTGCCTGGAGTGCCCCCAGGCGGGGGGGCACAGATACGCAGTATTTT.

This clone appeared a few times. J is TRBJ1-4 and V is TRBV7-2; D is possibly TRBD1 (6 bases). The CDR3 has 15 amino acids. V was clipped by 5 bases and J by 8 bases, with 18 bases between them. From germline, CDR1 is SGHTA and CDR2 FQGNSA. The CDR3 here is CASSPPGGGGEKLFF. The CDR3 DNA follows: TGTGCCAGCAGCCCCCCCGGCGGGGGCGGGGAAAAACTGTTTTTT.

The V gene is TRBV6-1, the J gene TRBJ2-5; 7 bases agree with TRBD2. V was pared by 8 bases and J by 4 bases, with 7 bases of the junction left unmatched. The germline V gene encodes CDR1 MNHNS and CDR2 SASEGT. This CDR3 spans 13 amino acids. The CDR3 sequence: CASRRGERETQYF. CDR3 bases: TGTGCCAGCCGCCGGGGGGAGCGAGAGACCCAGTACTTC.

The chain recombines TRBV5-4 with TRBJ2-7; 7 positions match TRBD2. With V trimmed by 4 bases and J by 2 bases, 9 bases remained unmatched. The CDR3 is 15 residues long. Germline values: CDR1 SGHNT, CDR2 YYREEE (reference sequence). CDR3 DNA sequence: TGTGCCAGCAGCAGAGAAGCGGGGCCACCCTACGAGCAGTACTTC. Translated, it gives CASSREAGPPYEQYF.

This clone showed up just a few times. In DNA form, the CDR3 reads TGTGCCGGAAGCGGGGAAGCTAGCAATCAGCCCCAGCATTTT. Protein product: CAGSGEASNQPQHF. The genes are TRBV6-1 and TRBJ1-5; D remains ambiguous. Trimming removed 11 bases from V and 0 bases from J, with 14 bases in between. This CDR3 region has 14 residues. Germline assignment: CDR1 MNHNS and CDR2 SASEGT.

This chain links TRBV7-9 with TRBJ2-1, with 7 bases aligning to TRBD1. V shed 3 bases and J 9 bases; nucleotides not matched to a gene: 8. The CDR3 totals 14 residues. CDR1 and CDR2 (germline): SEHNR, FQNEAQ (reference sequence). In DNA form, the CDR3 reads TGTGCCAGCAGCTTGGGGACAGATCCGCCTGAGCAGTTCTTC. Encoded protein: CASSLGTDPPEQFF.

The chain carries TRBV7-8 and TRBJ2-3; the match to TRBD2 covers 10 bases. CDR1 and CDR2 (germline): SGHVS, FQNEAQ. The CDR3 sequence is 18 residues long. V lost 2 bases to trimming and J lost 0 bases; unmatched junction nucleotides: 8. Here the CDR3 DNA reads TGTGCCAGCAGCTTATTTAGCGGGGGGATTATTAGCACAGATACGCAGTATTTT. Amino acid sequence: CASSLFSGGIISTDTQYF.

V gene TRBV7-6 combines with J gene TRBJ2-1, with D perhaps TRBD2 (6 bases). Germline V gene sequence: CDR1 SGHVS, CDR2 FNYEAQ. The V end lost 5 bases, the J end lost 9 bases, and 17 bases lay between the germline ends. The CDR3 is 14 amino acids. CDR3 in amino acids: CASSAGTASGEQFF. The CDR3 nucleotides are TGTGCCAGCAGCGCCGGGACTGCCTCCGGTGAGCAGTTCTTC.